This T cell receptor (beta chain) was identified during a study of type 1 regulatory T cells. Study-level background: T-allo10 is an in vitro-generated, Tr1-enriched CD4 T cell product specific for alloantigen.

Points from the study as a whole: Compared with non-Tr1 cells, Tr1 cells showed a narrower TCR repertoire.

TCRdb processed the reads anew with MiXCR; each CDR3 protein has one entry. The data hold tens of thousands of distinct CDR3 sequences, with around 20% observed a single time. Turning to this clonotype: Its antigen is currently unknown.

This TCR was recovered from a human donor in good health. Sample: cultured type 1 regulatory T (Tr1) cells, either the whole culture or a sorted fraction (not recorded which).

The CDR3, as DNA: TGTGCCAGCAGCCCCCAATGGGGCGGGGAGCTGTTTTTT. Its translation is CASSPQWGGELFF. V usage is TRBV3-1 and J usage is TRBJ2-2; D gene unclear. Trimming shortened V by 4 bases and J by 7 bases, and 10 bases separated the two germline ends. The CDR3 is 13 amino acids. CDR1 LGHDT and CDR2 YNNKEL come from the germline V gene (reference sequence).